This record covers a single T cell receptor (beta chain). The data belong to a study of blood T cell repertoires in COVID-19. Study context: COVID-19 samples collected from the United States, Italy and Spain covered acute and convalescent phases. T cells, B-cell-depleted T cells, or PBMCs provided the cDNA or gDNA that served as material.

This CDR3 spans 15 amino acids. V was clipped by 5 bases and J by 8 bases; unmatched bases: 9. Germline CDR1 reads MNHEY; CDR2 reads SMNVEV (reference sequence). Original analysis: Quantification of nucleated cells was approximated via reference gene primer amplification. Produced via immunoSEQ multiplex PCR; TCRdb's table is partial and in-frame only. V and J calls and clone size follow that table, whereas D and trimming were derived from the DNA. Among under 200,000 clones listed, around 85% were seen once. This TCR was sampled from a woman older than 75 with acute or convalescent COVID-19. The specimen sequenced was peripheral blood. The chain recombines TRBV27 with TRBJ1-6, with 7 bases fitting TRBD1. This chain's CDR3 is CASSKRQGSDSPLHF. CDR3 nucleotides: TGTGCCAGCAGTAAAAGACAGGGTAGCGATTCACCCCTCCACTTT.